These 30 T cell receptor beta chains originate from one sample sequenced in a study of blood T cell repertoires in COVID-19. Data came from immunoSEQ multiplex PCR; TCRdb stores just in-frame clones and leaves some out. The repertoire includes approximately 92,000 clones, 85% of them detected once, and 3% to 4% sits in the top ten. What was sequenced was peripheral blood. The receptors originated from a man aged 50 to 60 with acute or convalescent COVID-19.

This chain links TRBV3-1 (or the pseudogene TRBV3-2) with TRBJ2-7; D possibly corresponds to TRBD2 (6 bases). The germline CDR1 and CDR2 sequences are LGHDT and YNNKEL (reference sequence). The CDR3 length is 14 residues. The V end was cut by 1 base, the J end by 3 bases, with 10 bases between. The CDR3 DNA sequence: TGTGCCAGCAGCCAAGTTAGTAGCGGCTACGAGCAGTACTTC. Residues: CASSQVSSGYEQYF.

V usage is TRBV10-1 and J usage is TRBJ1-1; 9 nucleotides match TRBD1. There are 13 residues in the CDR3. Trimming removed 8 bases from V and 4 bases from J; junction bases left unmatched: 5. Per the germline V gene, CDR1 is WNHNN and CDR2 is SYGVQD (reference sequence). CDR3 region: CASGTGQGTEAFF. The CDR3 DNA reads TGCGCCAGCGGGACAGGGCAGGGCACTGAAGCTTTCTTT.

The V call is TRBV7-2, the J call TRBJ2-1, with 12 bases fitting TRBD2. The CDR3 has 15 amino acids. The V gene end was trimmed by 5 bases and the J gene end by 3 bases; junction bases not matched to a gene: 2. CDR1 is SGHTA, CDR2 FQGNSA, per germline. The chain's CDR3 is CASSLTSGGYNEQFF. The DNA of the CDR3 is TGTGCCAGCAGCCTGACTAGCGGGGGCTACAATGAGCAGTTCTTC.

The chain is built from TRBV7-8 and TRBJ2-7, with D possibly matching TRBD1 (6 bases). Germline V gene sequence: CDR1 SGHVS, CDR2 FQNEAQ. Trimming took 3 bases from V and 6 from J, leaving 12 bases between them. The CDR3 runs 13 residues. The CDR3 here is CASSFGQSGEQYF. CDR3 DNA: TGTGCCAGCAGCTTCGGACAGTCTGGCGAGCAGTACTTC.

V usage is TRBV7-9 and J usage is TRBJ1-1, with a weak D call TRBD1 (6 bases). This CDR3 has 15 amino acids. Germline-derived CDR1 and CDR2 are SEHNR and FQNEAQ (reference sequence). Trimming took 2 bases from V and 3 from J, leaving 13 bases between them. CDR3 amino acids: CASSLQQGLDTEAFF. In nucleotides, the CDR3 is TGTGCCAGCAGCTTACAACAGGGTTTGGACACTGAAGCTTTCTTT.

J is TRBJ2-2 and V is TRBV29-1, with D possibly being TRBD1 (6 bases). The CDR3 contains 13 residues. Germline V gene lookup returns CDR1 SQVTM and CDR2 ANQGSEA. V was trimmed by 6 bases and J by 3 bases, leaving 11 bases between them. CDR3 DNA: TGCAGCGTAATACAGGGATACACCGGGGAGCTGTTTTTT. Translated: CSVIQGYTGELFF.

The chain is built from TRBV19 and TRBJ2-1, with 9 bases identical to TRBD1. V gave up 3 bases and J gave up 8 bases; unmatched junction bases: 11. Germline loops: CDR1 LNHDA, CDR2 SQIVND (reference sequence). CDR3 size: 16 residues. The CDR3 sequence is CASSMTTRTGVHEQFF. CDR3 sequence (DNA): TGTGCCAGTAGTATGACGACGAGGACAGGGGTCCATGAGCAGTTCTTC.

This CDR3 reads CASSGLAGVQFF. Here the CDR3 DNA reads TGTGCCAGTAGCGGACTAGCGGGAGTCCAGTTCTTC. This rearrangement joins TRBV19 to TRBJ2-1; 13 bases match TRBD2. This CDR3 is built from 12 residues. The germline CDR1 and CDR2 sequences are LNHDA and SQIVND (reference sequence). Losses at the gene ends were 6 bases for V and 13 bases for J; bases not matched to a gene: 3.

This chain's CDR3 is CASSFETSGNEQFF. CDR3 DNA: TGTGCCAGCAGCTTCGAGACTAGCGGCAATGAGCAGTTCTTC. The gene calls are TRBV7-9 and TRBJ2-1; 9 nucleotides match TRBD2. This CDR3 is built from 14 residues. In germline, CDR1 is SEHNR, CDR2 FQNEAQ (reference sequence). With V trimmed by 3 bases and J by 6 bases, 3 bases remained unmatched.

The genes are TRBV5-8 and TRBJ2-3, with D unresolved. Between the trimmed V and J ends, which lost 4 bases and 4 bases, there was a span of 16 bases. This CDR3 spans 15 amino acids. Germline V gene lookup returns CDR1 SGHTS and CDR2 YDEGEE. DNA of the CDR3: TGTGCCAGCAGCCAACTAAGCAACGTCCCAGATACGCAGTATTTT. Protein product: CASSQLSNVPDTQYF. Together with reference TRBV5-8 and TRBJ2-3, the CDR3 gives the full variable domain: EAGVTQSPTHLIKTRGQQATLRCSPISGHTSVYWYQQALGLGLQFLLWYDEGEERNRGNFPPRFSGRQFPNYSSELNVNALELEDSALYLCASSQLSNVPDTQYFGPGTRLTVL.

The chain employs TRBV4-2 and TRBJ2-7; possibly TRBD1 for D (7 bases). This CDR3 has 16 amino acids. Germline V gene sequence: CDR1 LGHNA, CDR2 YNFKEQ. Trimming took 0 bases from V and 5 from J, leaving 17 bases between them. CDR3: CASSQEENRGLHEQYF. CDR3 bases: TGTGCCAGCAGCCAAGAAGAGAACAGGGGACTCCACGAGCAGTACTTC.

CDR3 in DNA: TGTGCCAGCAGTTATGGCGGGACAGGGGGCGAGCAGTACTTC. Translation gives CASSYGGTGGEQYF. The V and J genes are TRBV6-2 or TRBV6-3 and TRBJ2-7, with 11 bases identical to TRBD1. Germline CDR1 reads MNHEY; CDR2 reads SVGEGT. V was pared by 3 bases and J by 6 bases, with 4 bases of the junction left unmatched. The CDR3 loop spans 14 amino acids.

The CDR3 coding sequence is TGTGCCACCAGTGATGCGGGGTCTTTAGAGACCCAGTACTTC. Protein: CATSDAGSLETQYF. The chain carries TRBV24-1 and TRBJ2-5; possibly TRBD2 for D (6 bases). Germline assignment: CDR1 KGHDR and CDR2 SFDVKD. This CDR3 contains 14 residues. Trimming removed 3 bases at V and 4 bases at J, with 11 bases between.

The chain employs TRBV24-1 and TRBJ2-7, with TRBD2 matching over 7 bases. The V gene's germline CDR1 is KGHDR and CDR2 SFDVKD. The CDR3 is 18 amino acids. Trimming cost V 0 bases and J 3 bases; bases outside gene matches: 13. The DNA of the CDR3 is TGTGCCACCAGTGATTTGCGGGGGGTACGGACTCCCTGCTACGAGCAGTACTTC. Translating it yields CATSDLRGVRTPCYEQYF.

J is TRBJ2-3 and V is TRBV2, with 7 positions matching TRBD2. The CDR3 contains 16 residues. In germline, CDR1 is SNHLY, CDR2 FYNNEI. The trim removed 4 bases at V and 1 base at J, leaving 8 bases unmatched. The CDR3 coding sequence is TGTGCCAGCAGTGTCCCACGGGAGGCGGGCACAGATACGCAGTATTTT. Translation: CASSVPREAGTDTQYF.

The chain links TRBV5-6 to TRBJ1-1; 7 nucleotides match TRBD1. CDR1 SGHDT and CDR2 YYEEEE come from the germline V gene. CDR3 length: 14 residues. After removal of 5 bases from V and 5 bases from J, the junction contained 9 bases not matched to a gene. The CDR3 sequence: CASSFQTGITEAFF. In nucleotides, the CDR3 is TGTGCCAGCAGTTTCCAGACAGGGATAACTGAAGCTTTCTTT.

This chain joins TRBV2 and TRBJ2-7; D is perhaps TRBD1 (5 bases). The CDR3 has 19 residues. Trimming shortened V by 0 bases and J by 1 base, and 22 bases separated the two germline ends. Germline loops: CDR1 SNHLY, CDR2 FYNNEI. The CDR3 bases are TGTGCCAGCAGTGAAGCGCCCAAGGGCCCAGGGTACAAGTCCTACGAGCAGTACTTC. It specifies CASSEAPKGPGYKSYEQYF.

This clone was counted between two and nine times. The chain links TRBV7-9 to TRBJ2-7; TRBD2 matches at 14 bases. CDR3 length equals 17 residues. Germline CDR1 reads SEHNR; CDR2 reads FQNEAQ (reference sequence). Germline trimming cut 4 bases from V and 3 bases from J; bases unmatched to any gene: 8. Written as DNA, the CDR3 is TGTGCCAGCAGCTCACTTCGGACTAGCGGGAGGCTCTACGAGCAGTACTTC. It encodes CASSSLRTSGRLYEQYF.

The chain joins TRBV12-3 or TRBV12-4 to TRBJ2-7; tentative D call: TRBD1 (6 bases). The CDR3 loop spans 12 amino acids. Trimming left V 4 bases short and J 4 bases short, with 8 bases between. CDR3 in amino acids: CASSWDTYEQYF. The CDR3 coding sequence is TGTGCCAGCAGTTGGGACACGTACGAGCAGTACTTC.

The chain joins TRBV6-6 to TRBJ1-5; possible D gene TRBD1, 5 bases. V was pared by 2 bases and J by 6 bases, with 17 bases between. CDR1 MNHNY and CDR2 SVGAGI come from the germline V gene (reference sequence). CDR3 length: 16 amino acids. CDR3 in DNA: TGTGCCAGCAGTTACCCGCCCCACGGGGGAATTCAGCCCCAGCATTTT. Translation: CASSYPPHGGIQPQHF.

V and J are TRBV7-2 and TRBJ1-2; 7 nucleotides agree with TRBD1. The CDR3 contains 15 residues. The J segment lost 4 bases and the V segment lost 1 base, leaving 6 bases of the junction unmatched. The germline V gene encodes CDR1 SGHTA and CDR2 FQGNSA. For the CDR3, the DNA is TGTGCCAGCAGCTTAGGTTCAGCAGGGGGCTATGGCTACACCTTC. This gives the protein CASSLGSAGGYGYTF.

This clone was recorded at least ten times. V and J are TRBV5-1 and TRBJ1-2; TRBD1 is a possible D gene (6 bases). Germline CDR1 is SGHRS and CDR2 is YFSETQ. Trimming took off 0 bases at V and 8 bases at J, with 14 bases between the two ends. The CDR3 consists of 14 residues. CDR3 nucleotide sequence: TGCGCCAGCAGCTTGGAGTTGGCAGGGGACGGCTACACCTTC. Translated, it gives CASSLELAGDGYTF.

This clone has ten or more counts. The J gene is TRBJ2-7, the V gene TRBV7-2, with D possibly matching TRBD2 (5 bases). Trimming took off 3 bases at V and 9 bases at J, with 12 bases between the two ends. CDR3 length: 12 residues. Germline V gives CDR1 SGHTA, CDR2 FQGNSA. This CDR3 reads CASSFFGKGQYF. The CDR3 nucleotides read TGTGCCAGCAGCTTCTTCGGGAAGGGGCAGTACTTC.

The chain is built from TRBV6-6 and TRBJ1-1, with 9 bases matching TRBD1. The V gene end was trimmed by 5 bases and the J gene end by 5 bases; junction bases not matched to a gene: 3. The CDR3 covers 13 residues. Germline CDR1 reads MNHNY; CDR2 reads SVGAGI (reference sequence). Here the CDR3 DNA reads TGTGCCAGCAGTACAGGGGGCGGGACTGAAGCTTTCTTT. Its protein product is CASSTGGGTEAFF.

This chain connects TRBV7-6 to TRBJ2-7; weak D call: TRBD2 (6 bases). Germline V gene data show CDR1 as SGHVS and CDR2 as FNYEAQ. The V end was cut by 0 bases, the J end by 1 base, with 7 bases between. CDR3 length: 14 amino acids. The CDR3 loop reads CASSLAGGSYEQYF. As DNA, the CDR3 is TGTGCCAGCAGCTTAGCAGGAGGGTCCTACGAGCAGTACTTC.

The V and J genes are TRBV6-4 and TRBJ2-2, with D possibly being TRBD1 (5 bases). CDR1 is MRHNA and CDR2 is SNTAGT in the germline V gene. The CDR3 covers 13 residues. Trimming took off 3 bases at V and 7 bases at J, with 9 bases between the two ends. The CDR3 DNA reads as TGTGCCAGCAGTGAGGGGCGGAACGGGGAGCTGTTTTTT. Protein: CASSEGRNGELFF.

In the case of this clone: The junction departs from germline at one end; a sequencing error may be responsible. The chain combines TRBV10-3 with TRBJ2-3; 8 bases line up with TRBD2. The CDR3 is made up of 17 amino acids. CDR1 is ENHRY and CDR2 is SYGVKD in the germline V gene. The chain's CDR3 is CAMSGGGPNPSTDTQYF. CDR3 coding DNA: TGTGCCATGAGTGGCGGGGGGCCCAATCCTAGCACAGATACGCAGTATTTT.

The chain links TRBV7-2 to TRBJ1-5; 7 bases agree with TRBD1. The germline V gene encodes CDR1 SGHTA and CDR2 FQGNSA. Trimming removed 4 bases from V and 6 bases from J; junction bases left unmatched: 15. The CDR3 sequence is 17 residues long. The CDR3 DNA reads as TGTGCCAGCAGCTACGGAGGGGAGACAGGGTTAGGTCAGCCCCAGCATTTT. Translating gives CASSYGGETGLGQPQHF.

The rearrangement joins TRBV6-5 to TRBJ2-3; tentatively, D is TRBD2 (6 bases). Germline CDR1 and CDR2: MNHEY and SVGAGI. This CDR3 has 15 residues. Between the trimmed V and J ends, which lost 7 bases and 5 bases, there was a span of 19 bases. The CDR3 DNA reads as TGTGCCAGCAAAGTCGGGCGGGGCCTGGGAGATACGCAGTATTTT. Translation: CASKVGRGLGDTQYF.

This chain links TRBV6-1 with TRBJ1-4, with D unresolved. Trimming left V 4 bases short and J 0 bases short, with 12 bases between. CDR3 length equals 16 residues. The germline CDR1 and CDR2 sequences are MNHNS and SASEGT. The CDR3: CASSGRAATTNEKLFF. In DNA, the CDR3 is TGTGCCAGCAGTGGGCGGGCCGCAACAACTAATGAAAAACTGTTTTTT.